The present TCR beta chain was sequenced within a study of shared clonotypes between healthy human individuals. Study-wide results and caveats: Deeper or shallower sequencing was expected to change how clonotypes are shared among donors. Represented diversity, genetic and exposure-history alike, was limited by few donors.

Terminally differentiated effector memory CD45RA+ cells were excluded by CCR7 positive selection of CD45RO-negative cells. About this clone itself: Its antigen is unknown.

TCRdb's copy holds only in-frame clones and misses some; the assay was immunoSEQ multiplex PCR. The sample consists of 1.5 million to 2.5 million clones, about 95% of them appearing once. The CDR3 consists of 14 residues. The V and J ends lost 5 bases and 9 bases respectively, with 17 bases between them. Germline assignment: CDR1 SEHNR and CDR2 FQNEAQ (reference sequence). Sequenced: naive CD8+ T cells sorted from blood. This clonotype originated in a young man in good health. The V call is TRBV7-9, the J call TRBJ2-1; D is undetermined. The CDR3 reads CASSLAQIHGEQFF. DNA for the CDR3: TGTGCCAGCAGCCTGGCCCAGATACACGGTGAGCAGTTCTTC.